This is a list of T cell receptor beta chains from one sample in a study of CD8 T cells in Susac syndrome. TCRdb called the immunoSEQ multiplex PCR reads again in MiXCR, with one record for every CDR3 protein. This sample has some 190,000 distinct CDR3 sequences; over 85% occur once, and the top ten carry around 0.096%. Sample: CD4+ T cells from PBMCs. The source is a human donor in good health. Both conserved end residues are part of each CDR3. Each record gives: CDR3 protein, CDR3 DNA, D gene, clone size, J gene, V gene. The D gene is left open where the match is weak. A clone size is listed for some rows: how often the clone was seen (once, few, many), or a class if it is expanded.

CDR3aa: CAISGGGEGPQHF
CDR3nt: TGTGCCATCAGTGGGGGAGGTGAGGGGCCCCAGCATTTT
d_gene: NA
abundance: NA
j_gene: TRBJ1-5
v_gene: TRBV10-3

CDR3aa: CASGAGDRRAFF
CDR3nt: TGTGCCAGCGGCGCTGGGGACAGGAGGGCTTTCTTT
d_gene: TRBD1
abundance: NA
j_gene: TRBJ1-1
v_gene: TRBV12-3/TRBV12-4

CDR3aa: CASSLAKGGSNTGELFF
CDR3nt: TGTGCCAGCAGCTTGGCCAAGGGGGGGAGTAACACCGGGGAGCTGTTTTTT
d_gene: NA
abundance: NA
j_gene: TRBJ2-2
v_gene: TRBV5-4

CDR3aa: CSVVGTGETQYF
CDR3nt: TGCAGCGTCGTAGGGACAGGGGAGACCCAGTACTTC
d_gene: TRBD1
abundance: NA
j_gene: TRBJ2-5
v_gene: TRBV29-1

CDR3aa: CAIAGQRDSPLHF
CDR3nt: TGTGCCATCGCCGGACAGCGGGATTCACCCCTCCACTTT
d_gene: NA
abundance: NA
j_gene: TRBJ1-6
v_gene: TRBV10-3

CDR3aa: CASSQGPSGYGYTF
CDR3nt: TGTGCCAGCAGCCAGGGGCCCTCGGGGTATGGCTACACCTTC
d_gene: NA
abundance: NA
j_gene: TRBJ1-2
v_gene: TRBV3-1

CDR3aa: CASSPYGQGQNTEAFF
CDR3nt: TGCGCCAGCAGCCCTTATGGACAGGGTCAGAACACTGAAGCTTTCTTT
d_gene: TRBD1
abundance: NA
j_gene: TRBJ1-1
v_gene: TRBV5-1

CDR3aa: CASSQGDREDEKLFF
CDR3nt: TGTGCCAGCAGCCAAGGGGACAGGGAAGACGAAAAACTGTTTTTT
d_gene: TRBD1
abundance: NA
j_gene: TRBJ1-4
v_gene: TRBV5-8

CDR3aa: CASSRGGTYYGYTF
CDR3nt: TGTGCCAGCAGCCGAGGGGGCACTTACTATGGCTACACCTTC
d_gene: TRBD1
abundance: NA
j_gene: TRBJ1-2
v_gene: TRBV28

CDR3aa: CASSELAGTTTDTQYF
CDR3nt: TGTGCCAGCAGTGAACTAGCGGGGACCACCACAGATACGCAGTATTTT
d_gene: TRBD2
abundance: NA
j_gene: TRBJ2-3
v_gene: TRBV2

CDR3aa: CASSRVAPPLNEQFF
CDR3nt: TGTGCCAGCAGCAGGGTAGCGCCGCCCCTAAATGAGCAGTTCTTC
d_gene: NA
abundance: NA
j_gene: TRBJ2-1
v_gene: TRBV7-9

CDR3aa: CASSPGQSYNEQFF
CDR3nt: TGTGCCAGCAGTCCGGGACAGTCTTACAATGAGCAGTTCTTC
d_gene: TRBD1
abundance: few
j_gene: TRBJ2-1
v_gene: TRBV27

CDR3aa: CASSSTGTVAF
CDR3nt: TGTGCCAGCAGTTCCACCGGGACAGTTGCTTTT
d_gene: TRBD1
abundance: once
j_gene: TRBJ1-4
v_gene: TRBV28

CDR3aa: CASSLGEVGRQETQYF
CDR3nt: TGTGCCAGCAGTCTAGGTGAAGTCGGCCGGCAAGAGACCCAGTACTTC
d_gene: NA
abundance: NA
j_gene: TRBJ2-5
v_gene: TRBV7-9

CDR3aa: CASSRTSGGSRFRELFF
CDR3nt: TGTGCCAGCAGCAGGACTAGCGGGGGGTCTCGATTCAGGGAGCTGTTTTTT
d_gene: TRBD2
abundance: NA
j_gene: TRBJ2-2
v_gene: TRBV13

CDR3aa: CASSFPGQGTNEQFF
CDR3nt: TGTGCCAGCAGCTTCCCGGGACAGGGAACCAATGAGCAGTTCTTC
d_gene: TRBD1
abundance: NA
j_gene: TRBJ2-1
v_gene: TRBV5-6

CDR3aa: CSVAGHLSPNIQYF
CDR3nt: TGCAGCGTCGCGGGACACCTGAGCCCAAACATTCAGTACTTC
d_gene: NA
abundance: NA
j_gene: TRBJ2-4
v_gene: TRBV29-1

CDR3aa: CASSRSLRGLFPGANVLTF
CDR3nt: TGTGCCAGCAGTCGCTCCCTCAGAGGGCTTTTCCCTGGGGCCAACGTCCTGACTTTC
d_gene: NA
abundance: once
j_gene: TRBJ2-6
v_gene: TRBV12-3/TRBV12-4

CDR3aa: CASSPGSYNEQFF
CDR3nt: TGTGCCAGCAGCCCGGGGTCCTACAATGAGCAGTTCTTC
d_gene: NA
abundance: NA
j_gene: TRBJ2-1
v_gene: TRBV7-3

CDR3aa: CASRSGGGTTEAFF
CDR3nt: TGTGCCAGCAGAAGCGGGGGGGGCACCACTGAAGCTTTCTTT
d_gene: NA
abundance: NA
j_gene: TRBJ1-1
v_gene: TRBV18

CDR3aa: CSVLDRWTEAFF
CDR3nt: TGCAGCGTCCTCGACAGGTGGACTGAAGCTTTCTTT
d_gene: NA
abundance: NA
j_gene: TRBJ1-1
v_gene: TRBV29-1

CDR3aa: CASSPRGSHGTDTQYF
CDR3nt: TGCGCCAGCAGCCCTCGGGGGTCTCATGGCACAGATACGCAGTATTTT
d_gene: NA
abundance: once
j_gene: TRBJ2-3
v_gene: TRBV4-3

CDR3aa: CASRTRTGNNSPLHF
CDR3nt: TGTGCCAGCAGAACCCGCACAGGCAATAATTCACCCCTCCACTTT
d_gene: NA
abundance: once
j_gene: TRBJ1-6
v_gene: TRBV7-8

CDR3aa: CATSRLWAGGNEQFF
CDR3nt: TGTGCCACCAGCAGATTGTGGGCCGGGGGGAATGAGCAGTTCTTC
d_gene: TRBD2
abundance: NA
j_gene: TRBJ2-1
v_gene: TRBV15

CDR3aa: CASSPLRTPQSEETQYF
CDR3nt: TGTGCCAGCAGTCCACTCCGGACTCCCCAATCTGAAGAGACCCAGTACTTC
d_gene: NA
abundance: NA
j_gene: TRBJ2-5
v_gene: TRBV12-3/TRBV12-4

CDR3aa: CASSFRGQGNDGYTF
CDR3nt: TGTGCCAGCAGCTTCCGGGGACAGGGCAATGATGGCTACACCTTC
d_gene: TRBD1
abundance: NA
j_gene: TRBJ1-2
v_gene: TRBV7-2

CDR3aa: CASSRAGGSYNEQFF
CDR3nt: TGTGCCAGCAGCCGAGCGGGGGGGTCCTACAATGAGCAGTTCTTC
d_gene: TRBD2
abundance: NA
j_gene: TRBJ2-1
v_gene: TRBV3-1

CDR3aa: CASSTDGGYNQPQHF
CDR3nt: TGTGCCAGTAGTACCGATGGAGGGTACAATCAGCCCCAGCATTTT
d_gene: NA
abundance: once
j_gene: TRBJ1-5
v_gene: TRBV19

CDR3aa: CASSLKGNYNSPLHF
CDR3nt: TGTGCCAGCAGCTTAAAAGGAAACTATAATTCACCCCTCCACTTT
d_gene: NA
abundance: NA
j_gene: TRBJ1-6
v_gene: TRBV7-8

CDR3aa: CASSQVGQGARYGYTF
CDR3nt: TGTGCCAGCAGCCAAGTTGGACAGGGGGCGCGGTATGGCTACACCTTC
d_gene: TRBD1
abundance: NA
j_gene: TRBJ1-2
v_gene: TRBV3-1

CDR3aa: CSVGGAGANVLTF
CDR3nt: TGCAGTGTCGGAGGGGCAGGGGCCAACGTCCTGACTTTC
d_gene: NA
abundance: NA
j_gene: TRBJ2-6
v_gene: TRBV20-1

CDR3aa: CASSPRTGSQPQHF
CDR3nt: TGTGCCAGCAGTCCCCGGACAGGGAGTCAGCCCCAGCATTTT
d_gene: TRBD1
abundance: NA
j_gene: TRBJ1-5
v_gene: TRBV12-3/TRBV12-4

CDR3aa: CASSLGQILSGANVLTF
CDR3nt: TGCGCCAGCAGCTTGGGACAGATCCTCTCTGGGGCCAACGTCCTGACTTTC
d_gene: NA
abundance: NA
j_gene: TRBJ2-6
v_gene: TRBV5-1

CDR3aa: CATSDMGQGKGYTF
CDR3nt: TGTGCCACCAGTGACATGGGACAGGGCAAGGGCTACACCTTC
d_gene: TRBD1
abundance: NA
j_gene: TRBJ1-2
v_gene: TRBV24-1

CDR3aa: CASSSGLAGGGETQYF
CDR3nt: TGCGCCAGCAGCTCGGGACTAGCGGGGGGCGGGGAGACCCAGTACTTC
d_gene: TRBD2
abundance: NA
j_gene: TRBJ2-5
v_gene: TRBV5-1

CDR3aa: CATSRGGCQETQYF
CDR3nt: TGTGCCACCAGCAGAGGAGGGTGCCAAGAGACCCAGTACTTC
d_gene: NA
abundance: NA
j_gene: TRBJ2-5
v_gene: TRBV15

CDR3aa: CASSLGNVNTEAFF
CDR3nt: TGCGCCAGCAGCTTGGGGAACGTGAACACTGAAGCTTTCTTT
d_gene: NA
abundance: NA
j_gene: TRBJ1-1
v_gene: TRBV5-1

CDR3aa: CASSSRGQIYGYTF
CDR3nt: TGTGCCAGCAGCTCCCGCGGCCAAATCTATGGCTACACCTTC
d_gene: NA
abundance: NA
j_gene: TRBJ1-2
v_gene: TRBV3-1

CDR3aa: CASMVTGDQPQHF
CDR3nt: TGTGCCAGTATGGTTACGGGGGATCAGCCCCAGCATTTT
d_gene: NA
abundance: NA
j_gene: TRBJ1-5
v_gene: TRBV19